This T cell receptor beta chain came from a study of PD-1 blockade in classical Hodgkin lymphoma. Using immunoSEQ multiplex PCR, the repertoire was profiled, and TCRdb retains in-frame clones only, with some absent. Of almost 100,000 clones in the sample, roughly 92% were seen once. Trimming removed 2 bases at V and 4 bases at J, with 14 bases between. The CDR3 loop spans 15 amino acids. Looked up from germline, CDR1 is MNHEY and CDR2 is SMNVEV (reference sequence). Every patient experienced relapse after autologous stem cell transplantation, and brentuximab vedotin exposure varied. This chain connects TRBV27 to TRBJ2-5; a possible D gene is TRBD1 (5 bases). This TCR was recovered from a human donor with classical Hodgkin lymphoma. The specimen was peripheral blood mononuclear cells (PBMCs), collected at baseline. CDR3 residues: CASSLGSPGRETQYF. Written as DNA, the CDR3 is TGTGCCAGCAGTTTAGGTTCTCCAGGGCGAGAGACCCAGTACTTC.